Described below is a single T cell receptor beta chain sequence and its context. The data originate from a study of blood T cell repertoires in COVID-19. V dropped 5 bases and J dropped 4 bases, with 20 bases sitting between them. Germline loops: CDR1 LNHDA, CDR2 SQIVND (reference sequence). The CDR3 is 16 residues long. Sequencing used immunoSEQ multiplex PCR; TCRdb keeps in-frame clones, though not all of them. The sample yields 280,000 or so clones, roughly 86% seen once. The sequence was obtained from a man aged 18 to 29 with active or convalescent COVID-19. The chain is built from TRBV19 and TRBJ1-2, with a tentative D call TRBD1 (6 bases). The sequenced material came from peripheral blood. The CDR3 sequence is CASSPNRDTVAYGYTF. The CDR3 DNA is TGTGCCAGTAGTCCGAACCGGGACACTGTAGCCTATGGCTACACCTTC.